This T cell receptor (beta chain) was profiled in a study of multiple sclerosis patients with progressive multifocal leukoencephalopathy. The trim removed 2 bases at V and 6 bases at J, leaving 14 bases unmatched. The CDR3 runs 18 residues. Germline V gene sequence: CDR1 LGHNA, CDR2 YNFKEQ. The time point denotes: time of PML onset. Natalizumab-treated patients developed PML between roughly 16 and 60 months into natalizumab therapy. T3 refers to blood collected at the onset of PML. Spiked into each PCR were synthetic inline TR CDR3 controls of all V-J pairings. Profiled with immunoSEQ multiplex PCR; TCRdb holds only in-frame clones, not every one. This sample has approximately 31,000 clones, with less than 90% found just once. Study conclusions and caveats: Expanded clones at PML onset predated and persisted through natalizumab therapy.

As to this clone: Its antigen is not known.

Sequenced here: PBMCs, sampled from a patient treated with natalizumab. The chain joins TRBV4-2 to TRBJ2-3, with TRBD2 identical over 10 bases. The receptor's source is a human donor with progressive multifocal leukoencephalopathy. The CDR3 protein is CASSQSYRGAGGDDTQYF. CDR3 sequence (DNA): TGTGCCAGCAGCCAATCCTACAGAGGAGCGGGAGGGGACGATACGCAGTATTTT.